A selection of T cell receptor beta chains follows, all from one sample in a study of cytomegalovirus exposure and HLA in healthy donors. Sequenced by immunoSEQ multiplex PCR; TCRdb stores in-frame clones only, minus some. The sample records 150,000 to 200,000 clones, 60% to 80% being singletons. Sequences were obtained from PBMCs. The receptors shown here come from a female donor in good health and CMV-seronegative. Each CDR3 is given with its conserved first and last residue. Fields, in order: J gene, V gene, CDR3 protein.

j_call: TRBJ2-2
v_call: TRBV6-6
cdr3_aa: CASSPLQGYGELFF

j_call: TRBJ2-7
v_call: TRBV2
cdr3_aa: CASLSGFWEQYF

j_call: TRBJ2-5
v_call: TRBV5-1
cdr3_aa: CASSRTPSAGEETQYF

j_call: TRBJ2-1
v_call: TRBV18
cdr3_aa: CASSLVVDTNEQFF

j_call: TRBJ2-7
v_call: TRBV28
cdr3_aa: CASRPSPGLAGVYEQYF

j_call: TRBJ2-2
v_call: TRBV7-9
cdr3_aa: CASRAGTGELFF

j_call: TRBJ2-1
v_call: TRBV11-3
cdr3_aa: CASSLGRRSRRKDEQFF

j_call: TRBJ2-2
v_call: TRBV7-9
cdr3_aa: CASSLPSGMNTGELFF

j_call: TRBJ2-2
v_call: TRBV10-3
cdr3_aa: CAIRRSQGADTGELFF

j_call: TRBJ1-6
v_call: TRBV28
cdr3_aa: CASRLGGSYNSPLHF

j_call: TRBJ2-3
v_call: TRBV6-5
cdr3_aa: CATRRDRVKDTQYF

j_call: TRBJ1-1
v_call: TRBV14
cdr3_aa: CASSQVSRGTEAFF

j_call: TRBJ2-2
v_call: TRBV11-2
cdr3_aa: CASSGVAGGGTGELFF

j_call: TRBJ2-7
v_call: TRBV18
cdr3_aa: CASSPRSAGYLDEQYF

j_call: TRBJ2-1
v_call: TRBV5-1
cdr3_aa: CASSTGTSDYNEQFF

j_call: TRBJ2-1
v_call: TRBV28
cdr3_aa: CASSFRFRDRGNEQFF

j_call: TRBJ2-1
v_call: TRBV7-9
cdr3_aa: CASSPRVVIRSEQFF

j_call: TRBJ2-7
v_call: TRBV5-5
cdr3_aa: CASSLTAGLSYEQYF

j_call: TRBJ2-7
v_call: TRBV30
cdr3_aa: CAWSVGVTYEQYF

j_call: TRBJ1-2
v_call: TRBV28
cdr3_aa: CASSLQGTYGYTF

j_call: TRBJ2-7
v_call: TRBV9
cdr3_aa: CASSAGRGADYEQYF

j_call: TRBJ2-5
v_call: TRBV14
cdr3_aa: CASSSTQAQYF

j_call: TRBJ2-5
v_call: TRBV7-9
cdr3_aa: CASSFPPGQETQYF

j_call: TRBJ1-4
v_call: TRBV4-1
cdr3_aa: CASSQEQGAGEKLFF

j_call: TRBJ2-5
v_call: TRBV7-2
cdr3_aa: CASSLGSGSQETQYF

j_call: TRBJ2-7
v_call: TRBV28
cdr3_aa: CASSPVLQGDYEQYF

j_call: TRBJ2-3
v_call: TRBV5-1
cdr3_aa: CASSLGGNPDTQYF

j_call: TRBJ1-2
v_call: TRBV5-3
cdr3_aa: CARSSKRDRGRDGYTF

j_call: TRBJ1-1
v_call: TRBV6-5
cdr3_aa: CASSSSQGFGEAFF

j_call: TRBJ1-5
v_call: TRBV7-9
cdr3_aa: CASSLVGPRNQPQHF

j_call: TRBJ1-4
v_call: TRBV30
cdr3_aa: CAWTRRSGTELFF

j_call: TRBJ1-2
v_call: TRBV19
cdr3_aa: CASSYSGQSKGDYGYTF

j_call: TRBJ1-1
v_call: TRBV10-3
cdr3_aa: CAISESARNREAEAFF

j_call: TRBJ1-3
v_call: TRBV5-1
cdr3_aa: CASSLRVGGRLGSSGNTIYF

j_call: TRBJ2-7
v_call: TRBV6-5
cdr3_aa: CASSRGAAGEQYF

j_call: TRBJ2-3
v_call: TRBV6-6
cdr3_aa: CASSRTGSADTQYF

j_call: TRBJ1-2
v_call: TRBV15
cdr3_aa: CATSREDREDGYTF

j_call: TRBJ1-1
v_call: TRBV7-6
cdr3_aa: CASSGDRQGGTEAFF

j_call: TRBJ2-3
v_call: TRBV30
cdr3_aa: CAWSHSTDTQYF

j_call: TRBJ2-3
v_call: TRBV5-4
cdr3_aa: CASSLKLAGGSGTQYF

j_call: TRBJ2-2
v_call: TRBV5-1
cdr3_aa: CASRSGDANTGELFF

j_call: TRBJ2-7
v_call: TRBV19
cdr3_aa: CASSIVAGRNEQYF

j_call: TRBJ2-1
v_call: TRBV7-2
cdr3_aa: CASSLGLAGSNEQFF

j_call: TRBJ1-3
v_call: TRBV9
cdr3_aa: CASSVGTGSSGNTIYF

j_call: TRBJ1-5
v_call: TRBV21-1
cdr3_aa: CASSKHRQADPPQHF

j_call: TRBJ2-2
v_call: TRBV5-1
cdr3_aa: CASTSGTGGLGGRSTGELFF

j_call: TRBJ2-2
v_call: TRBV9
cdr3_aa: CASTPFVTSYTGELFF

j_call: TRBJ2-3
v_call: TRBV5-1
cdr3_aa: CASSLEASSTDTQYF

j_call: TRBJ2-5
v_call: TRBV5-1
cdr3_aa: CASSLSQGKETQYF

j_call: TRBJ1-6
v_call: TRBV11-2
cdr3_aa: CASSLDPYFNRGQGVSPLHF

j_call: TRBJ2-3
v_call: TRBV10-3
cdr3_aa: CAISGGVSTDTQYF